This T cell receptor beta chain was profiled in a study of blood T cell repertoires in COVID-19. Study information: Samples came from the United States, Italy and Spain, spanning acute and convalescent COVID-19. PBMCs, B-cell-depleted T cells, or T cells were the source of the cDNA or gDNA that made up the material.

This clone was seen more than once but under ten times. V lost 4 bases and J 4 bases, leaving 13 bases between the germline ends. CDR3 length: 15 amino acids. Germline loops: CDR1 KGHSH, CDR2 LQKENI. In the authors' workflow: The authors estimated nucleated cell counts from reference gene primer amplification. Some clones are missing from TCRdb's copy, which holds only in-frame ones; the method was immunoSEQ multiplex PCR. V, J and clone size derive from that table, while D and trimming were established from the DNA sequence. This table holds fewer than 250,000 clones, approximately 88% found once. The V gene is TRBV18, the J gene TRBJ1-4; tentatively, D is TRBD1 (6 bases). The receptor comes from a man aged 55-75 years who had recovered from COVID-19. The sample was peripheral blood. The DNA of the CDR3 is TGTGCCAGCTCACTTGAGACAGGATTTAATGAAAAACTGTTTTTT. Amino acids: CASSLETGFNEKLFF.